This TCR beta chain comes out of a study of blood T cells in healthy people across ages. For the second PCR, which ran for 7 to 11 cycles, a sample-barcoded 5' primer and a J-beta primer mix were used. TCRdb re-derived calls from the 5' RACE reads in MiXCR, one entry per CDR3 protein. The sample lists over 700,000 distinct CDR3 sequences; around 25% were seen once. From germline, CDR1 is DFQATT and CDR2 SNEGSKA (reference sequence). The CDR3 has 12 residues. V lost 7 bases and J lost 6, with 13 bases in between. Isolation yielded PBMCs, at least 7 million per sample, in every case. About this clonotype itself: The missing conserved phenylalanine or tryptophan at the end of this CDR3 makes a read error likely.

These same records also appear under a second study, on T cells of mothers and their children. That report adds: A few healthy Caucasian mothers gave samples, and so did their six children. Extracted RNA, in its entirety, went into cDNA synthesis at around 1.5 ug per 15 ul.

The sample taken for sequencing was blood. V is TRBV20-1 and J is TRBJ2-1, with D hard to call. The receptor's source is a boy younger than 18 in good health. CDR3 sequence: CSVVGPVNEQFV. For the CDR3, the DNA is TGCAGTGTAGTAGGACCCGTCAATGAGCAGTTCGTC.